These T cell receptor beta chains were read from a single sample in a study of blood T cell repertoires in COVID-19. The table came from immunoSEQ multiplex PCR; TCRdb's copy has only in-frame clones and leaves some out. The table includes roughly 320,000 clones, around 87% detected once. Sequences were obtained from peripheral blood. The receptors were sampled from a man aged 65 to 85 with acute or convalescent COVID-19. The CDR3 runs from the conserved cysteine through the conserved F or W. Each record gives: V gene, J gene, clone size, D gene, CDR3 DNA, CDR3 protein. A D gene is named only where the DNA matches it firmly. The listing skips clone size in some rows; elsewhere it reads once, few, many or a size class.

TRBV15	TRBJ2-7	NA	NA	TGTGCCACCAGCAGAGATCAGGGGCTCTTGTCCTACGAGCAGTACTTC	CATSRDQGLLSYEQYF
TRBV7-9	TRBJ1-5	few	TRBD1	TGTGCCAGCAGAAACCCCCCAACAGGGGTGTGGCAGCCCCAGCATTTT	CASRNPPTGVWQPQHF
TRBV6-5	TRBJ2-2	NA	NA	TGTGCCACCACGGACAGCGCGGGCACCGGGGAGCTGTTTTTT	CATTDSAGTGELFF
TRBV18	TRBJ2-1	few	NA	TGTGCCAGCTCACCATCGATAGCAGAGTACAATGAGCAGTTCTTC	CASSPSIAEYNEQFF
TRBV5-4	TRBJ2-3	NA	NA	TGTGCCAGCAGCTTGGGCGGGGGCCTCACAGATACGCAGTATTTT	CASSLGGGLTDTQYF
TRBV4-2	TRBJ1-2	NA	NA	TGTGCCAGCAGCCAAGAGTCAGGGAATGGCTACACCTTC	CASSQESGNGYTF
TRBV2	TRBJ1-5	NA	TRBD1	TGTGCCAGCAGTGGATGGACAGGGATCGGCAATCAGCCCCAGCATTTT	CASSGWTGIGNQPQHF
TRBV7-9	TRBJ2-1	NA	TRBD1	TGTGCCAGCAGACACAGGGGGTGGGATGACAATGAGCAGTTCTTC	CASRHRGWDDNEQFF
TRBV28	TRBJ1-6	once	NA	TGTGCCGCTTTCTCACAAGGGGAGGAGGATTCACCCCTCCACTTT	CAAFSQGEEDSPLHF
TRBV5-1	TRBJ2-1	NA	TRBD1	TGCGCCAGCAGCAACACAGGGGGGAGAAACAATGAGCAGTTCTTC	CASSNTGGRNNEQFF
TRBV6-5	TRBJ1-1	once	NA	TGTGCCAGCAGAGCTATGACAGAGAACACTGAAGCTTTCTTT	CASRAMTENTEAFF
TRBV6-5	TRBJ1-3	NA	NA	TGTGCCAGCAGTTTACAGGCGGGAGTGAGGGACACCATATATTTT	CASSLQAGVRDTIYF
TRBV2	TRBJ1-5	NA	NA	TGTGCCAGCAGTGAAATGGCCAGGCTATATAGCAATCAGCCCCAGCATTTT	CASSEMARLYSNQPQHF
TRBV4-2	TRBJ1-3	NA	TRBD1	TGTGCCAGCAGTCTCCAACTGACAGGGGGCTCAGCCTCGTCTGGAAACACCATATATTTT	CASSLQLTGGSASSGNTIYF
TRBV7-9	TRBJ1-4	NA	NA	TGTGCCACCCGGGGCGGGGCAACTAATGAAAAACTGTTTTTT	CATRGGATNEKLFF
TRBV5-1	TRBJ1-1	NA	NA	TGCGCCAGCAGCTTGGGACAGGTGGGCACTGAAGCTTTCTTT	CASSLGQVGTEAFF
TRBV6-5	TRBJ1-3	NA	NA	TGTGCCAGCAGCCCCGCACCTACCAGAAACACCATATATTTT	CASSPAPTRNTIYF
TRBV24-1	TRBJ2-3	NA	TRBD2	TGTGCCACCAGTGATTCGTTTAGCGGGAGGGTAACAGATACGCAGTATTTT	CATSDSFSGRVTDTQYF
TRBV7-9	TRBJ2-3	NA	NA	TGTGCCAGCAGCTCTCCGCCGGGACTGCGCACAGATACGCAGTATTTT	CASSSPPGLRTDTQYF
TRBV5-5	TRBJ2-5	many	NA	TGTGCCAGCAGCTTGATAGGGGTCCAAGAGACCCAGTACTTC	CASSLIGVQETQYF
TRBV6-5	TRBJ1-1	NA	TRBD1	TGTGCCAGCAGACCCGGGACAGCCATGAACACTGAAGCTTTCTTT	CASRPGTAMNTEAFF
TRBV11-2	TRBJ2-2	NA	NA	TGTGCCAGCAGCTTAGGACAGACCGGGGAGCTGTTTTTT	CASSLGQTGELFF
TRBV15	TRBJ2-2	NA	NA	TGTGCCACCAGCGGGGGACATACGAACACCGGGGAGCTGTTTTTT	CATSGGHTNTGELFF
TRBV27	TRBJ2-7	NA	NA	TGTGCCAGCAGCGCTTGGGGGGATGGGTCCTACGAGCAGTACTTC	CASSAWGDGSYEQYF
TRBV7-2	TRBJ2-5	NA	TRBD2	TGTGCCAGCAGCTTAGGACTAGCGGGGGGGCCTGAGACCCAGTACTTC	CASSLGLAGGPETQYF
TRBV27	TRBJ2-7	NA	NA	TGTGCCAGCAGCCCTCCCGACAAGCCCTACGAGCAGTACTTC	CASSPPDKPYEQYF
TRBV2	TRBJ2-5	few	NA	TGTGCCAGCAGTGTTGCAGGCACGCAAGAGACCCAGTACTTC	CASSVAGTQETQYF
TRBV6-5	TRBJ2-7	NA	NA	TGTGCCAGCAGTTCTCCAGGGAACGAGCAGTACTTC	CASSSPGNEQYF
TRBV2	TRBJ2-4	NA	TRBD2	TGTGCCAGCAGTGTGGGAGGGTACAACATTCAGTACTTC	CASSVGGYNIQYF
TRBV9	TRBJ2-7	NA	NA	TGTGCCAGCAGCGTAGCCCCGACAGGCTCCTACGAGCAGTACTTC	CASSVAPTGSYEQYF
TRBV15	TRBJ2-2	NA	NA	TGTGCCACCAGCAGAGATGCGGTCACCGGGGAGCTGTTTTTT	CATSRDAVTGELFF
TRBV28	TRBJ2-7	once	TRBD1	TGTGCCAGCAGTTCACTAGGGAACCCGGGACAGGCGTTATACGAGCAGTACTTC	CASSSLGNPGQALYEQYF
TRBV5-1	TRBJ1-1	NA	NA	TGCGCCAGCAGCCTTAAAAGACAGGCCCTTAGCACTGAAGCTTTCTTT	CASSLKRQALSTEAFF
TRBV5-1	TRBJ2-3	NA	TRBD2	TGCGCCAGCAGCCCGGACGCTAGCGGGATTGTTAGCACAGATACGCAGTATTTT	CASSPDASGIVSTDTQYF
TRBV5-1	TRBJ2-3	once	TRBD2	TGCGCCAGCAGAAAACTAGCGGAGCGCACAGATACGCAGTATTTT	CASRKLAERTDTQYF
TRBV7-2	TRBJ2-5	once	NA	TGTGCCAGCAGCTTATACAGGGATGAGACCCAGTACTTC	CASSLYRDETQYF
TRBV19	TRBJ2-4	NA	TRBD1	TGTGCCAGTATCCCAGGGGGCTCACGAAACATTCAGTACTTC	CASIPGGSRNIQYF
TRBV4-3	TRBJ1-5	NA	TRBD1	TGCGCCAGCAGCCAAGATCTTTTAGGGACAGGGGGGGGTTATCAGCCCCAGCATTTT	CASSQDLLGTGGGYQPQHF
TRBV5-1	TRBJ2-3	NA	TRBD2	TGCGCCAGCAGCGATCGACTAGCGGGAGAGGGAGATACGCAGTATTTT	CASSDRLAGEGDTQYF
TRBV10-3	TRBJ2-1	few	TRBD1	TGTGCCATCAGTTCCGGGACAGTATACAATGAGCAGTTCTTC	CAISSGTVYNEQFF
TRBV27	TRBJ1-5	NA	TRBD1	TGTGCCAGCAGTTTCCAGGGGGCTGGCAATCAGCCCCAGCATTTT	CASSFQGAGNQPQHF
TRBV10-1	TRBJ2-2	NA	TRBD2	TGCGCCAGCAGTAGGACTAGTGACACCGGGGAGCTGTTTTTT	CASSRTSDTGELFF
TRBV19	TRBJ2-1	NA	TRBD2	TGTGCCAGTAGCCGGGGACTAGCGATCCGGGGTGAGCAGTTCTTC	CASSRGLAIRGEQFF
TRBV9	TRBJ1-1	NA	TRBD1	TGTGCCAGCAGCCTCGACCTCGGGACAGGGGGCACTGAAGCTTTCTTT	CASSLDLGTGGTEAFF
TRBV6-4	TRBJ2-3	NA	NA	TGTGCCAGCAGTGTGGACAGTAGCACAGATACGCAGTATTTT	CASSVDSSTDTQYF
TRBV4-1	TRBJ2-7	few	TRBD2	TGCGCCAGCAGCCAAGATCGGAGGACTAGCGGTAAAATGAACTACGAGCAGTACTTC	CASSQDRRTSGKMNYEQYF
TRBV5-6	TRBJ2-3	NA	NA	TGTGCCAGCAGCTTGGCTTCTAGCGGCACAGATACGCAGTATTTT	CASSLASSGTDTQYF
TRBV5-7	TRBJ2-2	NA	TRBD1	TGTGCCAGCAGCACCCGGGACAGCCGACAATATCCCGGGGAGCTGTTTTTT	CASSTRDSRQYPGELFF
TRBV19	TRBJ2-1	NA	TRBD2	TGTGCCAGTAGCCATGCGGGGGGCTACAATGAGCAGTTCTTC	CASSHAGGYNEQFF
TRBV28	TRBJ1-2	NA	NA	TGTGCCAGCAGTTTAGGGGGGGCGGGCTATGGCTACACCTTC	CASSLGGAGYGYTF
TRBV5-1	TRBJ2-7	NA	NA	TGCGCCAGCAGCTACCGTGCGGCAGCCTACGAGCAGTACTTC	CASSYRAAAYEQYF
TRBV18	TRBJ2-5	NA	NA	TGTGCCAGCTCACCCTCTTCCGGGGGCCAAGAGACCCAGTACTTC	CASSPSSGGQETQYF
TRBV7-2	TRBJ2-4	NA	TRBD2	TGTGCCAGCAGCTCGTGGACTAGCCTTACCAAAAACATTCAGTACTTC	CASSSWTSLTKNIQYF